This TCR beta chain was captured in a study of cytomegalovirus exposure and HLA in healthy donors. Looking at the study overall: HLA-typed donors were the source of roughly 80 million unique TCRs held in an early data release. Study-wide results and limits: Productive rates of about 90% or about 30% were seen for most TCR beta V segments in an earlier analysis.

The V and J ends lost 2 bases and 3 bases, in that order; junction bases with no gene match: 2. The CDR3 sequence is 14 residues long. Germline V gene sequence: CDR1 SGHKS, CDR2 YYEKEE (reference sequence). With regard to this clone: Its antigen is unknown.

The PCR had 60 Vbeta and 13 Jbeta primers. Per the original data handling: Later work found roughly 80 million unique TCR beta chains, with roughly 11 million shared. Profiling relied on immunoSEQ multiplex PCR, and the TCRdb table lists in-frame clones only, not all of them. V and J calls and clone size come straight from that table; D and trimming were deduced from the DNA. The repertoire has 200,000 to 250,000 clones, 70% to 80% of them found once; the top ten carry 3.5% to 4%. Sequenced material: PBMCs. The chain carries TRBV5-5 and TRBJ2-7, with 10 nucleotides matching TRBD1. This clonotype was sampled from a male donor in good health and CMV-seronegative. CDR3 in amino acids: CASSFGTGDYEQYF. CDR3 DNA sequence: TGTGCCAGCAGCTTCGGGACAGGGGACTACGAGCAGTACTTC.